The 2 T cell receptor beta chains in this list originate from one sample, sequenced in a study of graft-versus-host responses after intestinal transplantation. Measured with immunoSEQ multiplex PCR; TCRdb has only the in-frame clones, and not every one. The sample shows about 110,000 clones, around nine tenths of them seen only once. These receptors' antigens are unknown. The input for sequencing was unstimulated CD4+ T cells sorted from spleen or lymph node cells, taken before transplant. The source is a human donor who was the organ donor for an intestinal transplant.

The V call is TRBV19, the J call TRBJ1-4; D not certain. V lost 2 bases and J 8 bases, leaving 9 bases between the germline ends. This CDR3 has 13 residues. Germline lookup yields CDR1 LNHDA and CDR2 SQIVND (reference sequence). The CDR3 sequence: CASSINREEKLFF. The CDR3 DNA sequence: TGTGCCAGTAGTATAAATCGTGAGGAAAAACTGTTTTTT.

The chain uses TRBV27 and TRBJ1-1; D might be TRBD1 (6 bases). With 8 bases removed from V and 9 bases from J, the gap between germline ends came to 16 bases. The V gene's germline CDR1 is MNHEY and CDR2 SMNVEV (reference sequence). This CDR3 has 12 residues. CDR3 nucleotide sequence: TGTGCCAGCTTCACCCCCAGGGGAAAAGCTTTCTTT. It codes for CASFTPRGKAFF.